The text below deals with one TCR beta chain. The antigen is not known. This specimen comes from a study of T cells in narcolepsy. Study overall: Enrolled donors included narcolepsy type 1 or type 2 patients and healthy controls. The study's findings and limits: Reportedly, autoreactive clonotypes were serially detected in patients' blood but not controls'. Comparing one patient's CSF and blood CD4+ clonotypes highlighted HCRT- and TRIB2-specific autoreactive clonotypes. Some memory CD4+ repertoires had no autoreactive clone sequences.

TCRdb keeps only in-frame clones here, not all; method: immunoSEQ multiplex PCR. The sample shows about 35,000 clones, approximately 80% of them seen only once. The CDR3 is 16 residues long. The germline CDR1 and CDR2 sequences are WSHSY and SAAADI. Unmatched junction bases numbered 13, after V lost 7 bases and J lost 5 bases. The source material was memory (CD45RA-) CD4+ T cells from blood. The gene calls are TRBV10-2 and TRBJ2-1; 8 bases match TRBD2. The sequence came from a human donor in good health. The CDR3, as DNA: TGCGCCAGCACCCCGAGGGCGGGGGGATTCCACAATGAGCAGTTCTTC. It specifies CASTPRAGGFHNEQFF.